Presented here are 9 T cell receptor beta chains from one specimen sequenced in a study of PD-1 blockade in classical Hodgkin lymphoma. The time point: cycle 4 day 1 (C4D1), after less than 7 weeks of nivolumab. No patient escaped relapse after autologous stem cell transplantation, and brentuximab vedotin exposure varied. Clones were read by immunoSEQ multiplex PCR, and TCRdb kept only the in-frame ones, dropping some. Here the sample spans 100,000 or so clones, approximately 94% being singletons. Sequenced material: peripheral blood mononuclear cells (PBMCs), taken before the fourth cycle of nivolumab. The receptors were gathered from a human donor with classical Hodgkin lymphoma.

This sequence joins TRBV5-4 and TRBJ1-5; D is uncertain. CDR1 and CDR2 from the germline V gene are SGHNT and YYREEE (reference sequence). This CDR3 is built from 14 residues. The germline V and J ends were trimmed by 0 bases and 1 base, with 5 bases remaining between them. In nucleotides, the CDR3 is TGTGCCAGCAGCTTGGACTCCAGCAATCAGCCCCAGCATTTT. It encodes CASSLDSSNQPQHF.

The rearrangement links TRBV9 to TRBJ1-5, with TRBD1 as a possible D gene (5 bases). The CDR3 runs to 14 residues. The germline V gene encodes CDR1 SGDLS and CDR2 YYNGEE. With 4 bases removed from V and 7 bases from J, the gap between germline ends came to 15 bases. The CDR3 region is CASSLGTWRQPQHF. In nucleotides, the CDR3 is TGTGCCAGCAGCCTAGGGACTTGGAGACAGCCCCAGCATTTT.

This clone was seen only once. The chain carries TRBV28 and TRBJ1-6; 9 nucleotides agree with TRBD1. The CDR3 runs to 15 residues. V was clipped by 6 bases and J by 7 bases; unmatched bases: 7. CDR1 and CDR2 (germline): MDHEN, SYDVKM. The CDR3 DNA follows: TGTGCCAGCAGGGGGACAGGGAATTTGAATTCACCCCTCCACTTT. As protein: CASRGTGNLNSPLHF. The full variable domain, rest sourced from reference TRBV28 and TRBJ1-6, is DVKVTQSSRYLVKRTGEKVFLECVQDMDHENMFWYRQDPGLGLRLIYFSYDVKMKEKGDIPEGYSVSREKKERFSLILESASTNQTSMYLCASRGTGNLNSPLHFGNGTRLTVT.

The genes are TRBV30 and TRBJ2-7, with D perhaps matching TRBD2 (6 bases). V was clipped by 7 bases and J by 3 bases, with 13 bases between them. The CDR3 covers 12 residues. In germline, CDR1 is GTSNPN, CDR2 SVGIG (reference sequence). CDR3 residues: CALGGDLYEQYF. The CDR3 region has the DNA TGTGCCTTGGGCGGGGACCTCTACGAGCAGTACTTC.

The V call is TRBV7-8, the J call TRBJ2-1; TRBD2 is a possible D gene (6 bases). With 0 bases removed from V and 8 bases from J, the gap between germline ends came to 14 bases. Per germline, CDR1 SGHVS and CDR2 FQNEAQ. The CDR3 totals 15 residues. As DNA, the CDR3 is TGTGCCAGCAGCTTAGCAAGACTAGGGGCCGATGAGCAGTTCTTC. This gives the protein CASSLARLGADEQFF.

The chain is built from TRBV10-3 and TRBJ2-7, with a possible D match to TRBD2 (5 bases). The CDR3 has 12 residues. The V and J ends lost 4 bases and 4 bases respectively, with 8 bases between them. Germline loops: CDR1 ENHRY, CDR2 SYGVKD. The CDR3 is CAISGGAYEQYF. In nucleotides, the CDR3 is TGTGCCATCAGTGGGGGAGCATACGAGCAGTACTTC.

The chain has TRBV6-1 and TRBJ1-4; 7 positions agree with TRBD1. The germline CDR1 and CDR2 sequences are MNHNS and SASEGT. V shed 9 bases and J 8 bases; nucleotides not matched to a gene: 9. The CDR3 is 13 residues long. The CDR3 DNA is TGTGCCAGTCGACAGGGTGGAGGGGAAAAACTGTTTTTT. It codes for CASRQGGGEKLFF.

The J gene is TRBJ2-5, the V gene TRBV7-7; the D is unclear. The germline gives CDR1 SSHAT, CDR2 FNYEAQ (reference sequence). V was pared by 4 bases and J by 4 bases, with 16 bases between. CDR3 length equals 15 residues. The CDR3 nucleotides read TGTGCCAGCAGCTCAGGCCTTGTGGAGAGAGAGACCCAGTACTTC. Translated, it gives CASSSGLVERETQYF. Supplemented by reference TRBV7-7 and TRBJ2-5, the full variable domain reads GAGVSQSPRYKVTKRGQDVTLRCDPISSHATLYWYQQALGQGPEFLTYFNYEAQPDKSGLPSDRFSAERPEGSISTLTIQRTEQRDSAMYRCASSSGLVERETQYFGPGTRLLVL.

This sequence joins TRBV27 and TRBJ2-1, with TRBD2 identical over 8 bases. Trimming cost V 5 bases and J 0 bases; bases outside gene matches: 6. CDR3 length: 16 residues. From germline, CDR1 is MNHEY and CDR2 SMNVEV (reference sequence). Here the CDR3 DNA reads TGTGCCAGCAGTCCCGAGACTAGCGCCTCCTACAATGAGCAGTTCTTC. This encodes CASSPETSASYNEQFF.